This TCR beta chain was obtained from a study of a mutant IDH1 vaccine in newly diagnosed glioma. At the level of the study: Treated patients had a mean age of approximately 40 years and a sex split that was around 60% male and 37.5% female. Week 35 brought visit V12, which was followed by visit V13 at week 47.

Concerning this clone: The antigen remains unidentified.

Time point given: week 35, safety follow-up. All doses held 300 ug of mutant IDH1 20-mer peptide, with topical imiquimod. V shed 4 bases and J shed 3 bases, with 12 bases lying between them. This CDR3 comprises 14 residues. Germline V lookup: CDR1 SNHLY, CDR2 FYNNEI. TCRdb keeps only in-frame clones here, not all; method: immunoSEQ multiplex PCR. Of tens of thousands of clones listed, around 74% were seen once; the top ten hold over 4%. This sequence was found in a man over 45 with glioma. Sequenced here: PBMCs, sampled from a glioma patient whose treatment included an IDH1 peptide vaccine. The chain uses TRBV2 and TRBJ2-5; D tentatively reads TRBD1 or TRBD2 (5 bases each). The CDR3 loop is CASSAGTLEETQYF. CDR3 sequence (DNA): TGTGCCAGCAGTGCTGGGACCCTTGAAGAGACCCAGTACTTC.